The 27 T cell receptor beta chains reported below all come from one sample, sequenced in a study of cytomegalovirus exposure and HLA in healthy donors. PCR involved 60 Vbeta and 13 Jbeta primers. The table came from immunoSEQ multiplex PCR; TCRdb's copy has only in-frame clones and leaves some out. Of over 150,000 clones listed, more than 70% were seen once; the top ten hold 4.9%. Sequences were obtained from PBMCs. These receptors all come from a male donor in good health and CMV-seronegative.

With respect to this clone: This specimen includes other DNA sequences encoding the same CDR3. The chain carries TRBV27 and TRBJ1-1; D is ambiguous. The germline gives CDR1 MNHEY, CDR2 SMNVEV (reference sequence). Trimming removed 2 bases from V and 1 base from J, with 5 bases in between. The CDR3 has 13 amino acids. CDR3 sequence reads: CASSLAGNTEAFF. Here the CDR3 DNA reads TGTGCCAGCAGTTTAGCGGGGAACACTGAAGCTTTCTTT.

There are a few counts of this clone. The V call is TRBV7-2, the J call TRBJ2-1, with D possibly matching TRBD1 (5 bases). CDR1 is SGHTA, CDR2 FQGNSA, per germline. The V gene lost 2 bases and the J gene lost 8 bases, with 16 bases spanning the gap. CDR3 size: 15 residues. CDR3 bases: TGTGCCAGCAGCTTAAACTCTCAAGGGGTAGATGAGCAGTTCTTC. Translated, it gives CASSLNSQGVDEQFF.

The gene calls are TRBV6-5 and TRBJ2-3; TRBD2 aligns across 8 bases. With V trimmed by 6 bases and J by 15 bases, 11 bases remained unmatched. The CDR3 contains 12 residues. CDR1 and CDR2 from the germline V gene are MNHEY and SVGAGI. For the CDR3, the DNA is TGTGCCAGCAGATCCTTAGCGGGAAGAAGTTATTTT. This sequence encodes CASRSLAGRSYF.

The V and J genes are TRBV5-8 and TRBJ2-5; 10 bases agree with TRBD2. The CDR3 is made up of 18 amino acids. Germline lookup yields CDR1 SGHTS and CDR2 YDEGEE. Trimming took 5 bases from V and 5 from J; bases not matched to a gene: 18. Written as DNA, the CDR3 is TGTGCCAGCAGTCTCGAGATAAGCGGGAGGGCCTTCCGGGAGACCCAGTACTTC. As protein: CASSLEISGRAFRETQYF.

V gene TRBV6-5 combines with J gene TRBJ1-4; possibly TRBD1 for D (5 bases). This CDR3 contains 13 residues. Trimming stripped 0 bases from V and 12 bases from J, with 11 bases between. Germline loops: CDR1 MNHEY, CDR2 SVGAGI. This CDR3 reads CASSYSKGVQLFF. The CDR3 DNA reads TGTGCCAGCAGTTACTCGAAAGGGGTCCAACTGTTTTTT.

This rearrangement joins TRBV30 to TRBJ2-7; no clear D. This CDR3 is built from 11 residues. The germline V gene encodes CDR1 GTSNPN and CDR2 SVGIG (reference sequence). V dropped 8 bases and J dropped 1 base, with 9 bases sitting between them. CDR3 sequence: CATERSYEQYF. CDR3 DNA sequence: TGTGCCACCGAGAGGTCCTACGAGCAGTACTTC. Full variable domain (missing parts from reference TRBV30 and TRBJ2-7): SQTIHQWPATLVQPVGSPLSLECTVEGTSNPNLYWYRQAAGRGLQLLFYSVGIGQISSEVPQNLSASRPQDRQFILSSKKLLLSDSGFYLCATERSYEQYFGPGTRLTVT.

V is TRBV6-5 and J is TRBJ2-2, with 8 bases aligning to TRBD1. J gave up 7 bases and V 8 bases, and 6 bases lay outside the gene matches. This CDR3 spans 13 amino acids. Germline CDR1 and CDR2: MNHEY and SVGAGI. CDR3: CASGRQGIGELFF. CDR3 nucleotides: TGTGCCAGCGGTCGACAGGGGATCGGGGAGCTGTTTTTT.

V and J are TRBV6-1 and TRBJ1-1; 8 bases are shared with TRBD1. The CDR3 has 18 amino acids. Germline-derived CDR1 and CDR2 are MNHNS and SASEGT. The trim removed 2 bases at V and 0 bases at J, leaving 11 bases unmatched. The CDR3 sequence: CASSEIPGQVIMNTEAFF. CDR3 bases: TGTGCCAGCAGTGAAATCCCGGGACAGGTGATAATGAACACTGAAGCTTTCTTT.

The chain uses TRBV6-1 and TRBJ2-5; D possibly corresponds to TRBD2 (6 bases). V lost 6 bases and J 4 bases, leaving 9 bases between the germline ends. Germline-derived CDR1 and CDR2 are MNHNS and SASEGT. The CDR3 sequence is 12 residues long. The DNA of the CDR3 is TGTGCCAGCAGAACTAGCAGAGAGACCCAGTACTTC. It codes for CASRTSRETQYF.

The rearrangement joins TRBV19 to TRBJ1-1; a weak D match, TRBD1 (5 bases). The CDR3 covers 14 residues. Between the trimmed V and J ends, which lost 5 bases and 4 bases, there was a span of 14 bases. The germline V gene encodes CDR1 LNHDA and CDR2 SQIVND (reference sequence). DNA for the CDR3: TGTGCCAGTAGTCTCGGAGGCGGGGGCACTGAAGCTTTCTTT. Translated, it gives CASSLGGGGTEAFF.

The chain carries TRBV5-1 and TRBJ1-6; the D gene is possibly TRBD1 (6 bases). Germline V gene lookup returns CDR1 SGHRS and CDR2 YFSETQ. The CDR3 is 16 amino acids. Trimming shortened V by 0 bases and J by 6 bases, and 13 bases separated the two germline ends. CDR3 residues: CASSLEVGAGNSPLHF. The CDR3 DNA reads TGCGCCAGCAGCTTGGAAGTGGGGGCGGGTAATTCACCCCTCCACTTT.

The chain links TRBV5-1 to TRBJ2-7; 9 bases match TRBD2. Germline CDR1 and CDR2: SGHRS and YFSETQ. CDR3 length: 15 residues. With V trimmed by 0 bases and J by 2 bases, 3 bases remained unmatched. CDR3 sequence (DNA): TGCGCCAGCAGCTTGGAGAGGACTAGCGCCTACGAGCAGTACTTC. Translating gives CASSLERTSAYEQYF.

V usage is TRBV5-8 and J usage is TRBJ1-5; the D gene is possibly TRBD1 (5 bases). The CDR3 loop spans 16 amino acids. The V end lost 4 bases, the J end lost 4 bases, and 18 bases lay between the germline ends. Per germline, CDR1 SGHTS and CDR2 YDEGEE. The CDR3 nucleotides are TGTGCCAGCAGCACCGGGCCATCCAAGGGGAATCAGCCCCAGCATTTT. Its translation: CASSTGPSKGNQPQHF.

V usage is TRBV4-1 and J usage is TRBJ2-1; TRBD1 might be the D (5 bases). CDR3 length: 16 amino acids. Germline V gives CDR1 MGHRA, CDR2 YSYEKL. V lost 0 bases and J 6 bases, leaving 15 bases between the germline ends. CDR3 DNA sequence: TGCGCCAGCAGCCAAGATCGAGGACAAGCGTTCAATGAGCAGTTCTTC. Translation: CASSQDRGQAFNEQFF.

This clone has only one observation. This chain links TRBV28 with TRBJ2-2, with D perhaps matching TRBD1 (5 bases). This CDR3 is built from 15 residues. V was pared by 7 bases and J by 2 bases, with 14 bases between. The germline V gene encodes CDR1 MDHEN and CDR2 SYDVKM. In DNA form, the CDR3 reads TGTGCCAGCACTATGGTGCAGGGAAACACCGGGGAGCTGTTTTTT. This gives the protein CASTMVQGNTGELFF.

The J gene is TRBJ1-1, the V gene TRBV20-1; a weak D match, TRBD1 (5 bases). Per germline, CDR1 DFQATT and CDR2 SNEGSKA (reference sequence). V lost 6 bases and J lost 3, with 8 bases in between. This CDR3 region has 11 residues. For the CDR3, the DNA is TGCAGTGCGGGCAGGGACACTGAAGCTTTCTTT. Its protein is CSAGRDTEAFF.

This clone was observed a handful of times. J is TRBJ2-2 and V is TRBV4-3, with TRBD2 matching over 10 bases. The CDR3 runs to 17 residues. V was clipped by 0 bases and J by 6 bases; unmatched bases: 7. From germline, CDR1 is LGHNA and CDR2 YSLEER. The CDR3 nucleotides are TGCGCCAGCAGCCAAGACGTCCAGCGGGAGGGTTCCGGGGAGCTGTTTTTT. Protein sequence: CASSQDVQREGSGELFF.

CDR3 nucleotide sequence: TGTGCCAGCTCACCACCGGGACAGAGCCACACCATATATTTT. Its protein product is CASSPPGQSHTIYF. This sequence joins TRBV18 and TRBJ1-3; 7 nucleotides match TRBD1. V lost 0 bases, J lost 8 bases, and 4 bases stayed unmatched. From germline, CDR1 is KGHSH and CDR2 LQKENI. This CDR3 has 14 amino acids. Full variable domain (missing parts from reference TRBV18 and TRBJ1-3): NAGVMQNPRHLVRRRGQEARLRCSPMKGHSHVYWYRQLPEEGLKFMVYLQKENIIDESGMPKERFSAEFPKEGPSILRIQQVVRGDSAAYFCASSPPGQSHTIYFGEGSWLTVV.

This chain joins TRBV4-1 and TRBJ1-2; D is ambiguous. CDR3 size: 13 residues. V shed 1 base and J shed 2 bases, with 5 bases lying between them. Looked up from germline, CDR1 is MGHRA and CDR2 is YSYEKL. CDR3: CASSQAGNYGYTF. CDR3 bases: TGCGCCAGCAGCCAAGCGGGGAACTATGGCTACACCTTC.

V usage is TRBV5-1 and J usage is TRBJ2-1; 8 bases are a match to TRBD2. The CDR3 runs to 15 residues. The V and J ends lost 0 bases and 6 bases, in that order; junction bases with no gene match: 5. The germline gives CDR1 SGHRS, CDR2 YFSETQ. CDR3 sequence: CASSLATGRANEQFF. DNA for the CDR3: TGCGCCAGCAGCTTGGCCACCGGGAGGGCCAATGAGCAGTTCTTC.

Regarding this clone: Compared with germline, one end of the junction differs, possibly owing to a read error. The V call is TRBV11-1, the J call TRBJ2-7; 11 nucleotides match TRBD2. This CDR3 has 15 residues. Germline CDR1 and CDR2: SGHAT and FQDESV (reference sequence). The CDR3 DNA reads TGTGCCAGCAGCGTAGCGGGAGGGCCACCCTACGAGCAGTACTTC. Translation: CASSVAGGPPYEQYF.

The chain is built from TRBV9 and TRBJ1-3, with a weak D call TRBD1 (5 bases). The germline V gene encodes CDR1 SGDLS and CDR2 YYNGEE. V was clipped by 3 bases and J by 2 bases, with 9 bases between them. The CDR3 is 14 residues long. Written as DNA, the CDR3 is TGTGCCAGCAGCGAGGACAAGGCTGGAAACACCATATATTTT. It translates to CASSEDKAGNTIYF.

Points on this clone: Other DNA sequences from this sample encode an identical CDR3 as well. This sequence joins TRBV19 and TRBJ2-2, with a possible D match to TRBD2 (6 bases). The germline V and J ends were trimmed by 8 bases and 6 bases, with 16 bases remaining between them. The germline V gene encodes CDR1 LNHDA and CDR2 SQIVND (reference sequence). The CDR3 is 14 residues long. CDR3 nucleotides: TGTGCCAGTCTTGGCGGGATGCCCCCCGGGGAGCTGTTTTTT. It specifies CASLGGMPPGELFF.

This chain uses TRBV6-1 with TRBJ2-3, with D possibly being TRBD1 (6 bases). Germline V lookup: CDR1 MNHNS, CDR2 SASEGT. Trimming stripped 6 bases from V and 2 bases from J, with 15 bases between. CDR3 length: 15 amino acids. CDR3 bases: TGTGCCAGCAGAGGACAGCCCGGGGTCACAGATACGCAGTATTTT. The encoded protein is CASRGQPGVTDTQYF.

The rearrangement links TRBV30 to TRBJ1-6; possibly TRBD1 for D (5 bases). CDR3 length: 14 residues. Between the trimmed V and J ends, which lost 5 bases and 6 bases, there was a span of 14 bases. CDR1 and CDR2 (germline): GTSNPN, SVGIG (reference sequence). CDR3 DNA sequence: TGTGCCTGGGGTAGAGCGGGGGTTAATTCACCCCTCCACTTT. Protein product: CAWGRAGVNSPLHF.

The DNA of the CDR3 is TGTGCCAGCAGTGAGATGGCTAGCGGGGCCCACGAGCAGTACTTC. Protein: CASSEMASGAHEQYF. The chain is built from TRBV2 and TRBJ2-7; 9 nucleotides agree with TRBD2. Germline V gene data show CDR1 as SNHLY and CDR2 as FYNNEI. The V gene end was trimmed by 3 bases and the J gene end by 5 bases; junction bases not matched to a gene: 8. The CDR3 is 15 residues long.

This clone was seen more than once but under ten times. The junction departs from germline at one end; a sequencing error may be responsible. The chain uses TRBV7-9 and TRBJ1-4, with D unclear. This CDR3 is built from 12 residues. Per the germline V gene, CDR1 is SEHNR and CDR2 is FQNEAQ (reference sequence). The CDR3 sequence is CSSSFASVELFF. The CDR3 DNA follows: TGTTCCAGCAGCTTCGCGTCGGTGGAACTGTTTTTT.